Each of the 7 T cell receptor beta chains below was sequenced from the same sample in a study of lymphopenia after photon versus proton radiotherapy. Profiling relied on immunoSEQ multiplex PCR, and the TCRdb table lists in-frame clones only, not all of them. The sample carries 25,000 to 30,000 clones, about 87% recorded once. The source material was peripheral blood, sampled from a patient treated with proton-based radiotherapy. The receptors shown here come from a woman aged 55-69 years with cholangiocarcinoma. Some clones in this sample may be carry-over from other donors' samples.

The genes are TRBV11-2 and TRBJ1-4; D might be TRBD1 (5 bases). The CDR3 consists of 15 residues. Trimming stripped 5 bases from V and 8 bases from J, with 18 bases between. Germline assignment: CDR1 SGHAT and CDR2 FQNNGV. The CDR3 sequence is CASSPGALPREKLFF. The CDR3 region has the DNA TGTGCCAGCAGCCCCGGGGCCCTTCCGAGGGAAAAACTGTTTTTT.

This chain uses TRBV18 with TRBJ1-5; possible D gene TRBD1, 6 bases. Germline loops: CDR1 KGHSH, CDR2 LQKENI. The CDR3 contains 13 residues. With 2 bases removed from V and 8 bases from J, the gap between germline ends came to 10 bases. The CDR3 spells CASSPTGGEPQHF. DNA for the CDR3: TGTGCCAGCTCACCAACCGGGGGCGAGCCCCAGCATTTT. The full variable domain, completed using reference TRBV18 and TRBJ1-5, is NAGVMQNPRHLVRRRGQEARLRCSPMKGHSHVYWYRQLPEEGLKFMVYLQKENIIDESGMPKERFSAEFPKEGPSILRIQQVVRGDSAAYFCASSPTGGEPQHFGDGTRLSIL.

This clone was observed once. This rearrangement joins TRBV7-6 to TRBJ2-7; D remains ambiguous. Trimming pared 5 bases from V and 6 bases from J, leaving 11 bases between. The CDR3 spans 12 residues. Germline V gene data show CDR1 as SGHVS and CDR2 as FNYEAQ. CDR3 region: CASSPFSGEQYF. CDR3 DNA: TGTGCCAGCAGCCCCTTCTCCGGCGAGCAGTACTTC.

This clone came up once. The CDR3 spells CASSQDLVLAGGGGETQYF. The CDR3 region has the DNA TGCGCCAGCAGCCAAGATCTTGTACTAGCGGGAGGGGGAGGAGAGACCCAGTACTTC. This chain uses TRBV4-3 with TRBJ2-5, with TRBD2 identical over 13 bases. CDR1 is LGHNA and CDR2 is YSLEER in the germline V gene. The CDR3 length is 19 residues. Trimming cost V 0 bases and J 4 bases; bases outside gene matches: 11.

This sequence joins TRBV14 and TRBJ2-3; D gene unclear. Germline V gene data show CDR1 as SGHDN and CDR2 as FVKESK. V was trimmed by 0 bases and J by 3 bases, leaving 7 bases between them. This CDR3 region has 14 residues. CDR3 nucleotide sequence: TGTGCCAGCAGCCAAGATCTCGTAACAGATACGCAGTATTTT. This sequence encodes CASSQDLVTDTQYF.

This clone was seen only once. The chain couples TRBV9 to TRBJ2-1, with 13 bases matching TRBD2. V trimming: 3 bases; J trimming: 1 base; junction bases outside the gene matches: 10. This CDR3 region has 19 residues. Germline CDR1 is SGDLS and CDR2 is YYNGEE. The chain's CDR3 is CASSALGTSGMGSYNEQFF. The CDR3 DNA follows: TGTGCCAGCAGCGCGCTTGGGACTAGCGGGATGGGATCCTACAATGAGCAGTTCTTC. Drawing the rest from reference TRBV9 and TRBJ2-1, the complete variable domain is DSGVTQTPKHLITATGQRVTLRCSPRSGDLSVYWYQQSLDQGLQFLIQYYNGEERAKGNILERFSAQQFPDLHSELNLSSLELGDSALYFCASSALGTSGMGSYNEQFFGPGTRLTVL.

J is TRBJ2-7 and V is TRBV13; 11 bases are a match to TRBD2. CDR3 size: 15 residues. Germline V lookup: CDR1 PRHDT, CDR2 FYEKMQ (reference sequence). V lost 1 base, J lost 4 bases, and 3 bases stayed unmatched. Here the CDR3 reads CASSLEPSGRYEQYF. CDR3 DNA sequence: TGTGCCAGCAGCTTAGAACCTAGCGGGAGGTACGAGCAGTACTTC.